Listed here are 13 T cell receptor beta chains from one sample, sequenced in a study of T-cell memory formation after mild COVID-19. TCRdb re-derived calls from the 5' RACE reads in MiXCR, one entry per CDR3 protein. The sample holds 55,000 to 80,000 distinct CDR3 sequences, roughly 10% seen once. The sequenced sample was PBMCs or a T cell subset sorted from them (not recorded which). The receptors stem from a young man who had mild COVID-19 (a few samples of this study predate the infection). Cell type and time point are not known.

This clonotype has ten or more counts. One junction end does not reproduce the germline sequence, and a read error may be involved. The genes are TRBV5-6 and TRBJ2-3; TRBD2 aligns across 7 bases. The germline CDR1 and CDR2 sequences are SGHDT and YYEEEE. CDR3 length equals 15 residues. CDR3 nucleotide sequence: TGTGCCAGCAGATTGGGGGGGTACGGCACAGATACGCAGTATTTT. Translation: CASRLGGYGTDTQYF.

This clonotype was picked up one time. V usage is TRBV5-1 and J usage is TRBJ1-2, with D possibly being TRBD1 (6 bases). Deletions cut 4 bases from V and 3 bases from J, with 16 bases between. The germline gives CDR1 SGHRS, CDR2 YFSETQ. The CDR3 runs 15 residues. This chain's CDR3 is CASSPQGPPDYGYTF. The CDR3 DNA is TGCGCCAGCAGCCCCCAGGGGCCCCCGGACTATGGCTACACCTTC.

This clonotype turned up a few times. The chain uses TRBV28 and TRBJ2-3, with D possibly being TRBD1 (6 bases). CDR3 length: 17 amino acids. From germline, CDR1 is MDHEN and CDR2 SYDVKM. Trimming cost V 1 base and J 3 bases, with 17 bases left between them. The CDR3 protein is CASSLLQQGTHTDTQYF. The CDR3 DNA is TGTGCCAGCAGTTTATTGCAACAGGGAACCCATACAGATACGCAGTATTTT.

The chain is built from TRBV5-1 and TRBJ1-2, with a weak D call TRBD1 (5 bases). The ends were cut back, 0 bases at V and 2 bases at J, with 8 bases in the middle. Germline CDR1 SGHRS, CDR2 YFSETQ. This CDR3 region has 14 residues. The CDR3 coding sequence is TGCGCCAGCAGCTTGGCCCGGACAAACTATGGCTACACCTTC. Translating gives CASSLARTNYGYTF.

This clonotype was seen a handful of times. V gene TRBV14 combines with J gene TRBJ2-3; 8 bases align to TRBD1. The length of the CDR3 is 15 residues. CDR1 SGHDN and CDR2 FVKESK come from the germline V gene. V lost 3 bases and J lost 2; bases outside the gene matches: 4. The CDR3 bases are TGTGCCAGCAGCCATGGGGACAGGCTCACAGATACGCAGTATTTT. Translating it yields CASSHGDRLTDTQYF.

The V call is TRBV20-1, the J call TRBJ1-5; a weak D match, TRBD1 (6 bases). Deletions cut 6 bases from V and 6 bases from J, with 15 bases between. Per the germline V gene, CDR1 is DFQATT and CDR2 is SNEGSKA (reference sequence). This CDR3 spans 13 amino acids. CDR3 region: CSATTGIGQPQHF. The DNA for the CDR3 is TGCAGTGCAACTACAGGGATCGGTCAGCCCCAGCATTTT.

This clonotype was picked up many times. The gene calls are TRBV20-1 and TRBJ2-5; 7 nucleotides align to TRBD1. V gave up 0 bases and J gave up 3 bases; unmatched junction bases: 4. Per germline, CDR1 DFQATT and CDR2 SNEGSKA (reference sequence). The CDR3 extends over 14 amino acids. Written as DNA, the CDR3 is TGCAGTGCTAGAGATCACAGGGGTGAAGAGACCCAGTACTTC. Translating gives CSARDHRGEETQYF.

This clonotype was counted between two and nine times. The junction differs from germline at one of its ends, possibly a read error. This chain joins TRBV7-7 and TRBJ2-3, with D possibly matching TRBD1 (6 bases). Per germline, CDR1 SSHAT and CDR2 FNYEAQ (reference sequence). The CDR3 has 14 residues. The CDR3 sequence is CASSASGGTDTQYF. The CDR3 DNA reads TGTGCTAGCAGCGCCTCAGGGGGCACAGATACGCAGTATTTT.

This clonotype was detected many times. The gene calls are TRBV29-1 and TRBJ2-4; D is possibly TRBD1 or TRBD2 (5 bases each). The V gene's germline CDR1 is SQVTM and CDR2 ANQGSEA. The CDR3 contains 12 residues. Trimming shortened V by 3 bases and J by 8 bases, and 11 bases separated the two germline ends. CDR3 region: CSVDLLGDIQYF. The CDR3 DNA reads TGCAGCGTTGACCTCCTGGGGGACATTCAGTACTTC.

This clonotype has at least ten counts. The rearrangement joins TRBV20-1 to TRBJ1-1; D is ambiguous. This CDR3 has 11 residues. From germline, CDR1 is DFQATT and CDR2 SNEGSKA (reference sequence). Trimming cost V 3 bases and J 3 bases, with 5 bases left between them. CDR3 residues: CSARGYTEAFF. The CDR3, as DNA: TGCAGTGCTAGGGGGTACACTGAAGCTTTCTTT.

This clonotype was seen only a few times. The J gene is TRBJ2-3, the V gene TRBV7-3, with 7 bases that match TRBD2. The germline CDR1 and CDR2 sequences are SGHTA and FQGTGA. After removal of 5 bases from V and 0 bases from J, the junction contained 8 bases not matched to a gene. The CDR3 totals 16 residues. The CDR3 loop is CASSPMGGGSTDTQYF. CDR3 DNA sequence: TGTGCCAGCAGCCCCATGGGGGGGGGAAGCACAGATACGCAGTATTTT.

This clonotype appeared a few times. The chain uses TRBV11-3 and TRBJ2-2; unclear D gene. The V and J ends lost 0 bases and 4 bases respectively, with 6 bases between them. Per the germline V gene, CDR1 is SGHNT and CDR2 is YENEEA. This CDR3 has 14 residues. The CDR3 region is CASSLDAGTGELFF. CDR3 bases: TGTGCCAGCAGCTTAGATGCAGGCACCGGGGAGCTGTTTTTT.

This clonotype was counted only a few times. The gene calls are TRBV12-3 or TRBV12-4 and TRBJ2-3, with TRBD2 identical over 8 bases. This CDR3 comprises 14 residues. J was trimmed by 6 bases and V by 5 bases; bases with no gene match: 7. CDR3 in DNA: TGTGCCAGCAGTCCCGGGGGGGGGGTGGATACGCAGTATTTT. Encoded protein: CASSPGGGVDTQYF.